The entry below gives a single T cell receptor beta chain sequence along with its context. Its antigen is as yet unknown. Assay: immunoSEQ multiplex PCR; the TCRdb copy retains only in-frame clones and omits some. The table records millions of clones, approximately 94% of them present only once. This CDR3 has 11 residues. V was cut by 4 bases and J by 10 bases, with 8 bases left in between. CDR1 is SGHTA, CDR2 FQGNSA, per germline. The entry originates in a study of shared clonotypes between healthy human individuals. Study-wide background: Each donor had three CD4 naive, three CD4 memory, two CD8 naive and one CD8 memory plate. Study-level points and caveats: Larger estimated richness was generally seen in naive subsets than in memory subsets. Relative to their counterparts shared across all four donors, non-shared clonotypes exhibited diminished generation probabilities.

The V and J genes are TRBV7-2 and TRBJ2-1; maybe TRBD1 (6 bases). The TCR originated in a man between 18 and 35 years old in good health. The material sequenced was naive CD4+ T cells sorted from blood. Subset given: CD45RA+ positively selected. CDR3 loop: CASSSTGEQFF. The DNA for the CDR3 is TGTGCCAGCAGCTCAACAGGGGAGCAGTTCTTC. Filled out from reference TRBV7-2 and TRBJ2-1, the complete variable domain reads GAGVSQSPSNKVTEKGKDVELRCDPISGHTALYWYRQSLGQGLEFLIYFQGNSAPDKSGLPSDRFSAERTGGSVSTLTIQRTQQEDSAVYLCASSSTGEQFFGPGTRLTVL.